These T cell receptor beta chains were read from a single sample in a study of early T cells in non-severe SARS-CoV-2 infection. TCRdb called the 5' RACE reads again in MiXCR, with one record for every CDR3 protein. This table holds 55,000 to 75,000 distinct CDR3 sequences, around 12% found once. Sequences were obtained from whole blood. Source of these receptors: an adult who was a healthcare worker with PCR-confirmed SARS-CoV-2 infection or an uninfected control (not recorded which). The CDR3 runs from the conserved cysteine through the conserved F or W. D genes are given only for firm matches. Clone size is not always given. Where it is, it says once, few, many or a class for expanded clones.

TRBV25-1	many	-	TRBJ2-2	CASRHTGELFF	TGTGCCAGCAGACACACCGGGGAGCTGTTTTTT
TRBV11-2	many	TRBD2	TRBJ2-1	CASSPIAGGREQFF	TGTGCCAGCAGCCCCATAGCGGGGGGGCGTGAGCAGTTCTTC
TRBV27	-	-	TRBJ1-1	CASSLRTEKDTEAFF	TGTGCCAGCAGTCTCCGGACAGAGAAGGACACTGAAGCTTTCTTT
TRBV11-2	many	-	TRBJ2-3	CASSGGTYHTQYF	TGTGCCAGCAGCGGGGGGACATATCATACGCAGTATTTT
TRBV20-1	many	TRBD1	TRBJ2-7	CSARDRGTGAYEQYF	TGCAGTGCTAGAGATCGGGGGACAGGGGCCTACGAGCAGTACTTC
TRBV6-5	-	-	TRBJ2-6	CASSRGGSGANVLTF	TGTGCCAGCAGCCGCGGGGGCTCGGGGGCCAACGTCCTGACTTTC
TRBV20-1	many	TRBD2	TRBJ2-7	CSADIGGAPHEQYF	TGCAGTGCTGATATCGGGGGGGCTCCCCACGAGCAGTACTTC
TRBV20-1	many	-	TRBJ2-7	CSARDKDYEQYF	TGCAGTGCTAGAGATAAGGACTACGAGCAGTACTTC
TRBV6-5	-	-	TRBJ2-5	CASSSLRGSQETQYF	TGTGCCAGCAGTTCCCTCAGGGGTTCCCAAGAGACCCAGTACTTC
TRBV25-1	many	-	TRBJ1-5	CASSEMGQGGQPQHF	TGTGCCAGCAGTGAAATGGGGCAGGGCGGGCAGCCCCAGCATTTT
TRBV14	many	-	TRBJ2-2	CASSHQRGTGELFF	TGTGCCAGCAGCCACCAGAGAGGGACCGGGGAGCTGTTTTTT
TRBV21-1	few	-	TRBJ2-7	CASSSPQGGTPSYEQYF	TGTGCCAGCAGCAGCCCCCAGGGGGGGACGCCTTCCTACGAGCAGTACTTC
TRBV12-3/TRBV12-4	many	TRBD2	TRBJ2-5	CASSPRTSGGDMFLFPDQYF	TGTGCCAGCAGTCCCCGGACTAGCGGGGGGGACATGTTTCTATTTCCGGACCAGTACTTC
TRBV5-4	many	TRBD1	TRBJ2-7	CASSLVSGHRGSYEQYF	TGTGCCAGCAGCTTGGTTAGCGGCCACAGGGGGTCCTACGAGCAGTACTTC
TRBV29-1	-	-	TRBJ2-4	CSVEPLLAKNIQYF	TGCAGCGTTGAACCGCTCCTAGCCAAAAACATTCAGTACTTC
TRBV18	many	TRBD2	TRBJ2-2	CASSPRTSGNTGELFF	TGTGCCAGCTCACCACGGACTAGCGGGAACACCGGGGAGCTGTTTTTT
TRBV7-2	-	-	TRBJ1-6	CASSSFRDSPLHF	TGTGCCAGCAGCTCCTTCAGGGATTCACCCCTCCACTTT